This TCR beta chain derives from a study of early T cells in non-severe SARS-CoV-2 infection. This clonotype was observed at least ten times. V was cut by 0 bases and J by 6 bases, with 6 bases left in between. In germline, CDR1 is GTSNPN, CDR2 SVGIG (reference sequence). This CDR3 contains 11 residues. Tagging with unique molecular identifiers was applied to individual cDNA molecules. TCRdb ran MiXCR on the 5' RACE reads and lists one entry per CDR3 protein. Of roughly 30,000 distinct CDR3 sequences listed, 4.5% are singletons. The TCR comes from an adult who was a healthcare worker with PCR-confirmed SARS-CoV-2 infection or an uninfected control (not recorded which). Sequencing was done on a sample of whole blood. The chain is built from TRBV30 and TRBJ2-7; D gene uncertain. This CDR3 reads CAWSVGPEQYF. The CDR3 nucleotides are TGTGCCTGGAGTGTAGGGCCCGAGCAGTACTTC.